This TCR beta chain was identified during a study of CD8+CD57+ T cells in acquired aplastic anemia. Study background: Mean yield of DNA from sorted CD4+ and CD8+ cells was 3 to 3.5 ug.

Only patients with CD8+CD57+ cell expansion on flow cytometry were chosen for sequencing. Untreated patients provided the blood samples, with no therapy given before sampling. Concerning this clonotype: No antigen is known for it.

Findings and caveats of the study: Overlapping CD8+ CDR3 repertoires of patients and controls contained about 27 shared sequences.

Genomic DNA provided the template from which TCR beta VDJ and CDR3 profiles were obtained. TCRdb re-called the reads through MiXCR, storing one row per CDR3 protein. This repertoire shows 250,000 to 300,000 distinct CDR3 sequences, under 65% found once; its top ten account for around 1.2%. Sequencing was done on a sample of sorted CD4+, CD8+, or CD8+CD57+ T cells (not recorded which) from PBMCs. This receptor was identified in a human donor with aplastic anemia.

The CDR3 coding sequence is TGTGCCATCAGCCCCTCGACAGGGGTGGATCCACCCCTCCACTTT. Translating it yields CAISPSTGVDPPLHF. The genes are TRBV10-3 and TRBJ1-6; 8 bases map to TRBD1. The length of the CDR3 is 15 residues. CDR1 ENHRY and CDR2 SYGVKD come from the germline V gene. Unmatched junction bases numbered 12, after V lost 6 bases and J lost 11 bases.